This entry describes one T cell receptor beta chain. The data originate from a study of T cell responses to AZD1222 COVID-19 vaccine. Deletions cut 6 bases from V and 8 bases from J, with 19 bases between. Germline-derived CDR1 and CDR2 are WNHNN and SYGVQD (reference sequence). This CDR3 contains 14 residues. Repertoires were generated with immunoSEQ multiplex PCR, while TCRdb's copy carries only in-frame clones and drops some. Of around 140,000 clones listed, approximately 91% are singletons. V and J are TRBV10-1 and TRBJ1-2, with D perhaps matching TRBD1 (5 bases). Source: peripheral blood, taken 28 days after the second AZD1222 dose. The source of this sequence is an adult who received the AZD1222 COVID-19 vaccine. The CDR3 reads CASSPGGLEGGYTF. The CDR3, as DNA: TGCGCCAGCAGCCCCGGGGGACTTGAAGGAGGCTACACCTTC.